The 8 T cell receptor beta chains presented below share a single source sample, sequenced in a study of T cell responses to AZD1222 COVID-19 vaccine. Measured with immunoSEQ multiplex PCR; TCRdb has only the in-frame clones, and not every one. The sample comprises 35,000 to 45,000 clones, approximately 80% of which are singletons, and over 15% rests with the top ten. Sequenced here: peripheral blood, sampled 28 days after the second AZD1222 dose. The receptors derive from an adult who received the AZD1222 COVID-19 vaccine.

V usage is TRBV2 and J usage is TRBJ1-3; the match to TRBD1 covers 10 bases. Germline lookup yields CDR1 SNHLY and CDR2 FYNNEI. The CDR3 extends over 15 amino acids. J gave up 4 bases and V 5 bases, and 5 bases lay outside the gene matches. In DNA, the CDR3 is TGTGCCAGCAGTTCACCGGGACAGGGGGGAAACACCATATATTTT. Translated: CASSSPGQGGNTIYF.

The chain employs TRBV7-2 and TRBJ1-6, with TRBD1 identical over 7 bases. Trimming took 4 bases from V and 7 from J; bases not matched to a gene: 10. This CDR3 has 16 amino acids. Germline V gene lookup returns CDR1 SGHTA and CDR2 FQGNSA. The CDR3 sequence: CASSSHPGQRNSPLHF. The CDR3 bases are TGTGCCAGCAGCTCACACCCGGGACAGAGGAATTCACCCCTCCACTTT.

The V gene is TRBV3-1 (or the pseudogene TRBV3-2), the J gene TRBJ1-3; no definite D call. The CDR3 is made up of 17 amino acids. CDR1 is LGHDT and CDR2 is YNNKEL in the germline V gene (reference sequence). With 3 bases removed from V and 2 bases from J, the gap between germline ends came to 17 bases. CDR3 DNA: TGTGCCAGCAGCCAGCTTCCCCCGACAAGGCCTGGAAACACCATATATTTT. The encoded protein is CASSQLPPTRPGNTIYF.

This chain connects TRBV11-3 to TRBJ1-6; D unclear. This CDR3 has 15 residues. V lost 2 bases to trimming and J lost 5 bases, with 10 bases between them. The germline V gene encodes CDR1 SGHNT and CDR2 YENEEA. This CDR3 is CASSLFGSDNSPLHF. The DNA of the CDR3 is TGTGCCAGCAGCTTATTTGGAAGTGATAATTCACCCCTCCACTTT.

The rearrangement links TRBV14 to TRBJ1-2; 10 nucleotides agree with TRBD1. The V and J ends lost 3 bases and 4 bases, in that order; junction bases with no gene match: 2. The germline V gene encodes CDR1 SGHDN and CDR2 FVKESK. This CDR3 is built from 14 residues. CDR3 sequence (DNA): TGTGCCAGCAGCCAGACAGGGGGCTTCTATGGCTACACCTTC. This encodes CASSQTGGFYGYTF.

V usage is TRBV7-2 and J usage is TRBJ2-3; a weak D match, TRBD2 (5 bases). The CDR3 has 15 amino acids. Germline loops: CDR1 SGHTA, CDR2 FQGNSA. V was shortened by 1 base and J by 4 bases, with 12 bases between the two germline ends. CDR3 in DNA: TGTGCCAGCAGCTTAGTTGGCGACGGGGCAGATACGCAGTATTTT. It yields the protein CASSLVGDGADTQYF. Drawing the rest from reference TRBV7-2 and TRBJ2-3, the complete variable domain is GAGVSQSPSNKVTEKGKDVELRCDPISGHTALYWYRQSLGQGLEFLIYFQGNSAPDKSGLPSDRFSAERTGGSVSTLTIQRTQQEDSAVYLCASSLVGDGADTQYFGPGTRLTVL.

The V gene is TRBV12-3 or TRBV12-4, the J gene TRBJ1-3; D call uncertain. V was trimmed by 3 bases and J by 4 bases, leaving 7 bases between them. The CDR3 contains 13 residues. CDR3 in DNA: TGTGCCAGCAGTTTTGCGGTAGGAAACACCATATATTTT. Its translation is CASSFAVGNTIYF.

The rearrangement links TRBV7-3 to TRBJ2-5; TRBD2 agrees at 10 bases. Germline V gene lookup returns CDR1 SGHTA and CDR2 FQGTGA. The CDR3 covers 16 residues. V trimming: 2 bases; J trimming: 2 bases; junction bases outside the gene matches: 5. CDR3 amino acids: CASSLGSSGGQETQYF. The CDR3 DNA reads TGTGCCAGCAGCTTAGGGTCTAGCGGGGGACAAGAGACCCAGTACTTC.